This entry concerns a single T cell receptor beta chain. J gave up 0 bases and V 2 bases, and 5 bases lay outside the gene matches. Germline V gene data show CDR1 as MNHEY and CDR2 as SMNVEV (reference sequence). The CDR3 loop spans 16 amino acids. This sample was included in a study of blood T cell repertoires in COVID-19. Study details: T cells, B-cell-depleted T cells, or PBMCs supplied cDNA or gDNA.

TCRdb's copy holds only in-frame clones and misses some; the assay was immunoSEQ multiplex PCR. The data contain tens of thousands of clones, about 90% of them singletons. The V call is TRBV27, the J call TRBJ2-3, with TRBD2 matching over 7 bases. This sequence originates from a woman aged 80 or over with active COVID-19. Sequencing used peripheral blood. The CDR3 DNA follows: TGTGCCAGCAGTTTACTGCGGGGGACTAGCACAGATACGCAGTATTTT. Translated, it gives CASSLLRGTSTDTQYF.